Sequencing of this TCR beta chain was carried out in a study of blood T cells in healthy people across ages. Germline values: CDR1 DFQATT, CDR2 SNEGSKA (reference sequence). The CDR3 contains 15 residues. Deletions cut 6 bases from V and 1 base from J, with 13 bases between. Combining a sample-barcoded 5' primer with a J-beta primer mix, a second PCR ran for roughly 6 to 12 cycles. A single record per CDR3 protein comes from TCRdb applying MiXCR to the 5' RACE reads. The sample shows about 840,000 distinct CDR3 sequences, about 29% of them seen only once. These data were also reused for a study on T cells of mothers and their children.

The sequencing sample was made of blood. This receptor was obtained from a middle-aged woman in good health. V usage is TRBV20-1 and J usage is TRBJ2-6; possibly TRBD2 for D (6 bases). This CDR3 is CSAKEGYSGANVLTF. For the CDR3, the DNA is TGCAGTGCCAAGGAGGGCTATTCTGGGGCCAACGTCCTGACTTTC.